These T cell receptor beta chains were read from a single sample in a study of blood T cells in healthy people across ages. Using its own MiXCR run on the 5' RACE reads, TCRdb lists one record per CDR3 protein. The sample yields some 940,000 distinct CDR3 sequences, approximately 32% seen once. A further study also used this sample, focusing on T cells of mothers and their children.

Sequenced sample: blood. These receptor sequences come from a middle-aged woman in good health. CDR3s include the opening cysteine and the closing phenylalanine or tryptophan. Each record gives: D gene, J gene, V gene, clone size, CDR3 DNA, CDR3 protein. The D gene is left open where the match is weak. Not all rows give a size; the values are once, few, many and, for expanded clones, a class.

D gene: .; J gene: TRBJ2-3; V gene: TRBV12-3/TRBV12-4; clone size: .; CDR3 DNA: TGTGCCAGCAGTTCACAGGGATTAGGCACAGATACGCAGTATTTT; CDR3 protein: CASSSQGLGTDTQYF
D gene: TRBD2; J gene: TRBJ2-1; V gene: TRBV6-5; clone size: few; CDR3 DNA: TGTGCCAGCAGTTACTCCCTGACTAGCGGGGGTTACAATGAGCAGTTCTTC; CDR3 protein: CASSYSLTSGGYNEQFF
D gene: TRBD1; J gene: TRBJ2-7; V gene: TRBV28; clone size: .; CDR3 DNA: TGTGCCAGCAGTAGACGGGACAGTCCCTACGAGCAGTACTTC; CDR3 protein: CASSRRDSPYEQYF
D gene: .; J gene: TRBJ2-3; V gene: TRBV27; clone size: many; CDR3 DNA: TGTGCCAGCAGTTTATATGCGGGTGTCACAGATACGCAGTATTTT; CDR3 protein: CASSLYAGVTDTQYF
D gene: TRBD1; J gene: TRBJ1-1; V gene: TRBV2; clone size: few; CDR3 DNA: TGTGCCAGCAGTAACGAACAGGGGGCCGGGACTGAAGCTTTCTTT; CDR3 protein: CASSNEQGAGTEAFF
D gene: .; J gene: TRBJ2-5; V gene: TRBV6-5; clone size: .; CDR3 DNA: TGTGCCAGCAGTTTAACCACAGGGAGTGGGGAGACCCAGTACTTC; CDR3 protein: CASSLTTGSGETQYF
D gene: TRBD1; J gene: TRBJ1-2; V gene: TRBV7-9; clone size: few; CDR3 DNA: TGTGCCAGCAGCTCGCCCACAGGGGACGGCTACACCTTC; CDR3 protein: CASSSPTGDGYTF
D gene: .; J gene: TRBJ1-1; V gene: TRBV5-1; clone size: few; CDR3 DNA: TGCGCCAGCAGTCCATTAGTTTCAAACACTGAAGCTTTCTTT; CDR3 protein: CASSPLVSNTEAFF
D gene: .; J gene: TRBJ2-5; V gene: TRBV5-1; clone size: few; CDR3 DNA: TGCGCCAGCAGCTTGGCTGTTACCGGAGAGACCCAGTACTTC; CDR3 protein: CASSLAVTGETQYF
D gene: TRBD1; J gene: TRBJ2-5; V gene: TRBV7-7; clone size: .; CDR3 DNA: TGTGCCAGCAGTCCCCGGCGGGGACAGGGGGCGGAGACCCAGTACTTC; CDR3 protein: CASSPRRGQGAETQYF
D gene: .; J gene: TRBJ1-1; V gene: TRBV28; clone size: few; CDR3 DNA: TGTGCCAGCAGTGCAGGGCCGAACACTGAAGCTTTCTTT; CDR3 protein: CASSAGPNTEAFF
D gene: .; J gene: TRBJ1-5; V gene: TRBV6-1; clone size: .; CDR3 DNA: TGTGCCAGCAGTAGAACCGGGGCTACCAGCAATCAGCCCCAGCATTTT; CDR3 protein: CASSRTGATSNQPQHF
D gene: .; J gene: TRBJ1-4; V gene: TRBV7-2; clone size: few; CDR3 DNA: TGTGCCAGCAGCTCAGACCAAGCAACTAATGAAAAACTGTTTTTT; CDR3 protein: CASSSDQATNEKLFF
D gene: .; J gene: TRBJ2-7; V gene: TRBV7-8; clone size: .; CDR3 DNA: TGTGCCAGCAGCTTAGATCTGGCAAAGCAGTACTTC; CDR3 protein: CASSLDLAKQYF
D gene: .; J gene: TRBJ2-5; V gene: TRBV9; clone size: few; CDR3 DNA: TGTGCCAGCAGCGTGAAGGGGCGAGAGACCCAGTACTTC; CDR3 protein: CASSVKGRETQYF
D gene: .; J gene: TRBJ2-1; V gene: TRBV5-1; clone size: .; CDR3 DNA: TGCGCCAGCAGCTTGGGACAGGTGGGCCGAGAGACCCAGTTCTTC; CDR3 protein: CASSLGQVGRETQFF
D gene: .; J gene: TRBJ2-1; V gene: TRBV9; clone size: once; CDR3 DNA: TGTGCCAGCAGCGTAGATATCGGGGACTACAATGAGCAGTTCTTC; CDR3 protein: CASSVDIGDYNEQFF
D gene: .; J gene: TRBJ2-1; V gene: TRBV5-1; clone size: .; CDR3 DNA: TGCGCCAGCAGCTTGATGACCGGGGACTCCTACAATGAGCAGTTCTTC; CDR3 protein: CASSLMTGDSYNEQFF
D gene: .; J gene: TRBJ2-7; V gene: TRBV7-9; clone size: many; CDR3 DNA: TGTGCCAGCAGCCCGATCAACCAACAGTACTTC; CDR3 protein: CASSPINQQYF
D gene: TRBD1; J gene: TRBJ1-5; V gene: TRBV28; clone size: .; CDR3 DNA: TGTGCCAGCAGTTTAGTGCAGGGGGGAAGGACCCAGCATTTT; CDR3 protein: CASSLVQGGRTQHF
D gene: .; J gene: TRBJ2-3; V gene: TRBV9; clone size: .; CDR3 DNA: TGTGCCAGCAGCGCTGAGCGCGGCGGGCCAGATACGCAGTATTTT; CDR3 protein: CASSAERGGPDTQYF
D gene: .; J gene: TRBJ2-7; V gene: TRBV6-6; clone size: few; CDR3 DNA: TGTGCCAGCACCGAGGGTACGGGAAAGGACGAGCAGTACTTC; CDR3 protein: CASTEGTGKDEQYF
D gene: TRBD1; J gene: TRBJ2-7; V gene: TRBV6-5; clone size: .; CDR3 DNA: TGTGCCAGCATCAGACAGGGGGCCTACGAGCAGTACTTC; CDR3 protein: CASIRQGAYEQYF
D gene: .; J gene: TRBJ2-1; V gene: TRBV7-2; clone size: few; CDR3 DNA: TGTGCCAGCAGCCCGAGAGGGAGCAATGAGCAGTTCTTC; CDR3 protein: CASSPRGSNEQFF
D gene: .; J gene: TRBJ2-3; V gene: TRBV6-5; clone size: .; CDR3 DNA: TGTGCCAGCAGTTACTCGGTGGACACAGATACGCAGTATTTT; CDR3 protein: CASSYSVDTDTQYF
D gene: .; J gene: TRBJ2-3; V gene: TRBV29-1; clone size: many; CDR3 DNA: TGCAGCGTGGCTGTAGCCGCAGATACGCAGTATTTT; CDR3 protein: CSVAVAADTQYF
D gene: .; J gene: TRBJ1-1; V gene: TRBV10-3; clone size: .; CDR3 DNA: TGTGCCATCAGTGTGGGGACGGAGGGGAACACTGAAGCTTTCTTT; CDR3 protein: CAISVGTEGNTEAFF
D gene: TRBD1; J gene: TRBJ1-2; V gene: TRBV12-3/TRBV12-4; clone size: few; CDR3 DNA: TGTGCCAGCAGTTTTCTTGGAGGACAGGCGGTAGAGTATGGCTACACCTTC; CDR3 protein: CASSFLGGQAVEYGYTF
D gene: .; J gene: TRBJ2-5; V gene: TRBV5-1; clone size: .; CDR3 DNA: TGCGCCAGCGGGGAGGGACAGCAAGAGACCCAGTACTTC; CDR3 protein: CASGEGQQETQYF
D gene: TRBD1; J gene: TRBJ1-1; V gene: TRBV11-2; clone size: few; CDR3 DNA: TGTGCCAGCAGCTTAGTAAGGGACAGCTACACTGAAGCTTTCTTT; CDR3 protein: CASSLVRDSYTEAFF
D gene: .; J gene: TRBJ2-6; V gene: TRBV7-8; clone size: few; CDR3 DNA: TGTGCCAGCAGCTCACCGGACGGACGCCCTGGGGCCAACGTCCTGACTTTC; CDR3 protein: CASSSPDGRPGANVLTF
D gene: .; J gene: TRBJ1-4; V gene: TRBV7-9; clone size: .; CDR3 DNA: TGTGCCAGCAGCTCCCGGGGGTACGATGAAAAACTGTTTTTT; CDR3 protein: CASSSRGYDEKLFF
D gene: .; J gene: TRBJ2-3; V gene: TRBV5-6; clone size: .; CDR3 DNA: TGTGCCAGCAGCTTGGCCGGTCCCATGAATACGCAGTATTTT; CDR3 protein: CASSLAGPMNTQYF
D gene: .; J gene: TRBJ2-7; V gene: TRBV7-9; clone size: many; CDR3 DNA: TGTGCCAGCAGCTCAGGGGGGGGGTCCTACGAGCAGTACTTC; CDR3 protein: CASSSGGGSYEQYF
D gene: .; J gene: TRBJ1-2; V gene: TRBV15; clone size: many; CDR3 DNA: TGTGCCACCAGCAGAGATCAGGGAAACTATGGCTACACCTTC; CDR3 protein: CATSRDQGNYGYTF
D gene: .; J gene: TRBJ2-1; V gene: TRBV7-2; clone size: few; CDR3 DNA: TGTGCCAGCAGCTTACGACTGGGTAGTCCGAGCTCCTACAATGAGCAGTTCTTC; CDR3 protein: CASSLRLGSPSSYNEQFF
D gene: .; J gene: TRBJ2-1; V gene: TRBV7-7; clone size: .; CDR3 DNA: TGTGCTAGCAGCTTAGTAGCGTTAGGGGCTACGGACAATGAGCAGTTCTTC; CDR3 protein: CASSLVALGATDNEQFF
D gene: .; J gene: TRBJ1-1; V gene: TRBV4-1; clone size: .; CDR3 DNA: TGCGCCAGCAGCCCTACGACAGGTAGCATGAACACTGAAGCTTTCTTT; CDR3 protein: CASSPTTGSMNTEAFF
D gene: TRBD2; J gene: TRBJ2-5; V gene: TRBV30; clone size: .; CDR3 DNA: TGTGCCTGGAGTGTAGGGGAGGGGAGAGAGACCCAGTACTTC; CDR3 protein: CAWSVGEGRETQYF
D gene: .; J gene: TRBJ2-4; V gene: TRBV6-1; clone size: .; CDR3 DNA: TGTGCCAGCAGTGACGGAATCTCAGCCAAAAACATTCAGTACTTC; CDR3 protein: CASSDGISAKNIQYF
D gene: .; J gene: TRBJ2-3; V gene: TRBV24-1; clone size: .; CDR3 DNA: TGTGCCACCAGTGATTTTTCCCTTTCCAGCACAGATACGCAGTATTTT; CDR3 protein: CATSDFSLSSTDTQYF
D gene: TRBD2; J gene: TRBJ2-1; V gene: TRBV6-1; clone size: .; CDR3 DNA: TGTGCCAGCAGTGAAGCGCACGCGGGGGTCAGAGAGCAGTTCTTC; CDR3 protein: CASSEAHAGVREQFF
D gene: TRBD2; J gene: TRBJ2-7; V gene: TRBV20-1; clone size: .; CDR3 DNA: TGCAGTGCTAGTTTTGTCCCGGGGGGAGGGGAGACCCGGTACTTC; CDR3 protein: CSASFVPGGGETRYF
D gene: .; J gene: TRBJ1-2; V gene: TRBV2; clone size: .; CDR3 DNA: TGTGCCAGCAGCACAGGAGAAGGGTATGGCTACACCTTC; CDR3 protein: CASSTGEGYGYTF
D gene: .; J gene: TRBJ2-3; V gene: TRBV20-1; clone size: many; CDR3 DNA: TGCAGTGCTCCCACTACAGATACGCAGTATTTT; CDR3 protein: CSAPTTDTQYF
D gene: .; J gene: TRBJ2-1; V gene: TRBV29-1; clone size: .; CDR3 DNA: TGCAGCGCTGTGGGACGCATTTCCTACAATGAGCAGTTCTTC; CDR3 protein: CSAVGRISYNEQFF
D gene: .; J gene: TRBJ1-5; V gene: TRBV18; clone size: many; CDR3 DNA: TGTGCCAGCAGTCCGGGAAGTAATCAGCCCCAGCATTTT; CDR3 protein: CASSPGSNQPQHF
D gene: .; J gene: TRBJ2-7; V gene: TRBV20-1; clone size: .; CDR3 DNA: TGCAGTGCTAGGATTCTAACTTTGGGAGACGAGCAGTACTTC; CDR3 protein: CSARILTLGDEQYF
D gene: .; J gene: TRBJ1-2; V gene: TRBV18; clone size: .; CDR3 DNA: TGTGCCAGCTCACCCGAGCGTGGCTACACCTTC; CDR3 protein: CASSPERGYTF
D gene: .; J gene: TRBJ1-4; V gene: TRBV28; clone size: few; CDR3 DNA: TGTGCCAGCAGTTTCTCCGCGGGGGGCATCGATGAAAAACTGTTTTTT; CDR3 protein: CASSFSAGGIDEKLFF
D gene: TRBD1; J gene: TRBJ2-7; V gene: TRBV11-2; clone size: .; CDR3 DNA: TGTGCCAGCAGCTTAGATCTCGCAGGGGGCGGATACGAGCAGTACTTC; CDR3 protein: CASSLDLAGGGYEQYF
D gene: TRBD1; J gene: TRBJ2-7; V gene: TRBV9; clone size: .; CDR3 DNA: TGTGCCAGCAACGTAGAGAGGACAGGGGCCGAGCAGTACTTC; CDR3 protein: CASNVERTGAEQYF
D gene: TRBD2; J gene: TRBJ2-5; V gene: TRBV28; clone size: many; CDR3 DNA: TGTGCCAGCAGTTTTACGGCGGGGGGGCCGGGGGAGACCCAGTACTTC; CDR3 protein: CASSFTAGGPGETQYF
D gene: .; J gene: TRBJ1-5; V gene: TRBV29-1; clone size: .; CDR3 DNA: TGCAGCGTTGAGGGGGTGGGGGGACAGCCCCAGCATTTT; CDR3 protein: CSVEGVGGQPQHF
D gene: .; J gene: TRBJ1-2; V gene: TRBV5-1; clone size: few; CDR3 DNA: TGCGCCAGCAGACGGGGGACCGGCCTACGGAGCTATGGCTACACCTTC; CDR3 protein: CASRRGTGLRSYGYTF
D gene: TRBD1; J gene: TRBJ1-2; V gene: TRBV9; clone size: .; CDR3 DNA: TGTGGCAGCAGCGGACAGGGTTACTATGGCTACACCTTC; CDR3 protein: CGSSGQGYYGYTF
D gene: .; J gene: TRBJ1-5; V gene: TRBV11-2; clone size: .; CDR3 DNA: TGTGCCAGCAGCTTAGGAGGGCCAGGGAGCAATCAGCCCCAGCATTTT; CDR3 protein: CASSLGGPGSNQPQHF